The 16 T cell receptor beta chains given below trace back to one sample, sequenced in a study of tumor-infiltrating lymphocytes in primary liver carcinoma. Making TCR beta cDNA involved around 510 ng total RNA and a constant-region primer. Libraries covering TCR beta were generated through three nested multiplex PCR rounds (using a slightly modified ARM-PCR). The two initial PCR rounds, about 9 cycles each, used TRBV1-TRBV30 forward and C-beta reverse primers. TCRdb reprocessed the multiplex PCR reads via MiXCR and lists one record per CDR3 protein. The sample records more than 95,000 distinct CDR3 sequences, around 84% being singletons. Co-extraction yielded RNA and DNA from 20-30 mg of unsorted bulk tissue. Sequencing was performed on liver tumor tissue from sampling region 3. Specified subset: tumor region T3, left-lateral pole. The receptor set was obtained from a man aged 35 to 55 with primary liver carcinoma and hepatitis B virus infection.

About this clonotype: The conserved phenylalanine or tryptophan is not found at the CDR3 terminus, so this likely reflects a read error. The V call is TRBV6-1, the J call TRBJ2-5; perhaps D is TRBD1 or TRBD2 (5 bases each). This CDR3 spans 13 amino acids. The germline CDR1 and CDR2 sequences are MNHNS and SASEGT. The CDR3 loop reads CASSRELGETQYL. The CDR3 DNA sequence: TGTGCCAGCAGCAGGGAGTTAGGAGAGACACAGTACTTA.

A remark on this clonotype: Relative to the germline gene, one junction end is altered; a read error may explain this. The V call is TRBV5-6, the J call TRBJ2-5; tentative D call: TRBD2 (5 bases). The V gene's germline CDR1 is SGHDT and CDR2 YYEEEE. There are 14 residues in the CDR3. CDR3 in amino acids: CASSLEANQETQNF. For the CDR3, the DNA is TGTGCCAGCAGTTTGGAGGCTAACCAAGAGACCCAGAACTTC.

Note on this clonotype: One end of the junction is discordant with germline, which a read error may explain. V gene TRBV28 combines with J gene TRBJ2-2; tentative D call: TRBD1 (5 bases). There are 15 residues in the CDR3. Germline values: CDR1 MDHEN, CDR2 SYDVKM. CDR3 bases: TGCGCCAGCAGTCGAACGACAGTGAACACAGGGGAGCTGTTTTTT. This encodes CASSRTTVNTGELFF. The complete variable domain, with remaining parts taken from reference TRBV28 and TRBJ2-2, reads DVKVTQSSRYLVKRTGEKVFLECVQDMDHENMFWYRQDPGLGLRLIYFSYDVKMKEKGDIPEGYSVSREKKERFSLILESASTNQTSMYLCASSRTTVNTGELFFGEGSRLTVL.

This clonotype was observed once. A read error may account for a junction end that differs from germline. The rearrangement uses TRBV10-1 and TRBJ2-7; TRBD1 agrees at 7 bases. The CDR3 sequence is 13 residues long. Germline V lookup: CDR1 WNHNN, CDR2 SYGVQD (reference sequence). The CDR3 here is CASIAILGGEQCF. The CDR3 DNA is TGCGCCAGCATCGCAATCCTAGGGGGCGAGCAGTGCTTC.

The rearrangement uses TRBV6-6 and TRBJ1-2, with D perhaps matching TRBD1 (5 bases). Trimming left V 5 bases short and J 4 bases short, with 14 bases between. From germline, CDR1 is MNHNY and CDR2 SVGAGI (reference sequence). CDR3 length equals 14 residues. This CDR3 is CASSPRGVGYGYTF. The CDR3 region has the DNA TGTGCCAGCAGTCCACGAGGGGTCGGCTATGGCTACACCTTC.

In regard to this clonotype: One end of the junction varies from germline; a read error may be responsible. J is TRBJ2-2 and V is TRBV29-1, with D perhaps matching TRBD2 (6 bases). There are 15 residues in the CDR3. CDR1 is SQVTM, CDR2 ANQGSEA, per germline. CDR3 residues: CSASVPGGWTGEMFF. CDR3 DNA: TGCAGTGCGTCGGTACCTGGAGGGTGGACCGGGGAGATGTTTTTT.

This clonotype was picked up one time. One junction end disagrees with the germline gene, perhaps due to a read error. V gene TRBV6-1 combines with J gene TRBJ2-7; a weak D match, TRBD2 (6 bases). Germline V gene data show CDR1 as MNHNS and CDR2 as SASEGT. There are 14 residues in the CDR3. The CDR3 sequence is CASRLASLSYDQYF. The CDR3 DNA sequence: TGTGCCAGCCGGCTAGCGAGTCTCTCCTACGATCAGTACTTC.

About this clonotype itself: The junction departs from germline at one end; a sequencing error may be responsible. This sequence joins TRBV5-6 and TRBJ2-3; D gene ambiguous. The CDR3 is 14 amino acids. CDR1 is SGHDT, CDR2 YYEEEE, per germline. The CDR3 loop reads CASSLSGNIDTLYF. The CDR3 DNA reads TGTGCCAGCAGCTTGTCCGGTAACATAGATACGCTGTATTTT.

In regard to this clonotype: An end of the junction does not agree with germline; a read error may underlie this. CDR3 region: CVSTSGTGGSYEQYF. CDR3 sequence (DNA): TGTGTCAGCACCTCCGGGACAGGGGGCTCCTACGAGCAGTACTTC. This rearrangement joins TRBV28 to TRBJ2-7; 11 bases map to TRBD1. Germline V gene data show CDR1 as MDHEN and CDR2 as SYDVKM. The CDR3 loop spans 15 amino acids.

The rearrangement links TRBV11-2 to TRBJ2-1, with 8 nucleotides matching TRBD2. The CDR3 is made up of 17 amino acids. Trimming cost V 5 bases and J 4 bases; bases outside gene matches: 13. Per the germline V gene, CDR1 is SGHAT and CDR2 is FQNNGV. CDR3 residues: CASSPLGSGIMYNEQFF. The CDR3 DNA sequence: TGTGCCAGCAGCCCCCTCGGTAGCGGGATTATGTACAATGAGCAGTTCTTC.

The chain is built from TRBV29-1 and TRBJ2-1, with D perhaps matching TRBD2 (6 bases). Germline V CDR1 and CDR2: SQVTM, ANQGSEA. The germline V and J ends were trimmed by 7 bases and 9 bases, with 22 bases remaining between them. The CDR3 covers 14 residues. The CDR3 bases are TGCAGCGGGCAAGGACTAACGGGAGTTGGTGAGCAGTTCTTC. Translating gives CSGQGLTGVGEQFF.

Notes on this clonotype: Sequence at one end of the junction differs from germline and may be a read error. This chain links TRBV5-1 with TRBJ1-2; no reliable D call. The length of the CDR3 is 14 residues. CDR1 is SGHRS, CDR2 YFSETQ, per germline. CDR3 DNA: TGCGCCAGCAGCTTGGATAGGGTGGGCTGCGGCTACTCCTTC. Protein sequence: CASSLDRVGCGYSF.

A word on this clonotype: The conserved final phenylalanine or tryptophan is absent from the CDR3, which likely points to a read error. This chain uses TRBV24-1 with TRBJ2-7; D gene uncertain. The V gene's germline CDR1 is KGHDR and CDR2 SFDVKD. This CDR3 spans 13 amino acids. CDR3 region: CATSDMSSYEQYL. Written as DNA, the CDR3 is TGTGCCACTAGTGATATGAGTAGTTATGAGCAGTACTTA.

Worth noting for this clonotype: Mismatch with germline at one junction end may stem from a read error. The chain employs TRBV4-2 and TRBJ1-5; tentatively, D is TRBD1 (6 bases). The germline V gene has CDR1 LGHNA and CDR2 YNFKEQ. The CDR3 loop spans 16 amino acids. The DNA for the CDR3 is TGTGCTAGCAGCGAGGTGGCGGGGGCAGGCAATCAGCCCCAGCATTTT. This encodes CASSEVAGAGNQPQHF.

This sequence joins TRBV14 and TRBJ1-1, with 8 bases aligning to TRBD1. The V gene's germline CDR1 is SGHDN and CDR2 FVKESK. This CDR3 has 16 amino acids. Trimming took 4 bases from V and 12 from J; bases not matched to a gene: 19. The CDR3 nucleotides are TGTGCCAGCAGCCGGGGACAGGAGAGAATGAACACTGAGACTTTCTTT. It codes for CASSRGQERMNTETFF.

In regard to this clonotype: The germline gene is not matched at one end of the junction; a read error may be the cause. The rearrangement links TRBV28 to TRBJ2-5; no firm D call. The CDR3 totals 14 residues. Germline CDR1 is MDHEN and CDR2 is SYDVKM. CDR3 sequence reads: CASRSSGVQESQYF. For the CDR3, the DNA is TGTGCCAGCAGAAGCAGTGGGGTCCAAGAGAGCCAGTACTTC.